In its sample, the clone carrying this TCR beta chain was seen many times. Its matching antigen is unknown. The sample belongs to a study of T cells after yellow fever vaccination. The wider study: Those fractions that held only low numbers of cells were prepared using the SMART-Seq v4 Ultra Low Input RNA kit. Findings and caveats of the study: Contamination by abundant bulk-population clonotypes could be present in FACS-sorted repertoires. Once the booster was given, most primary-vaccination clones reappeared, at roughly 96% for CD4 and roughly 91% for CD8.

Germline CDR1 is ENHRY and CDR2 is SYGVKD. The ends lost 6 bases at V and 5 bases at J; junction bases unmatched: 5. This CDR3 is 13 amino acids long. 5'RACE template switching produced TCR cDNA carrying a universal primer site and UMIs. MiXCR, run by TCRdb on the 5' RACE reads, gives a single entry per CDR3 protein. The table lists some 250,000 distinct CDR3 sequences, about 3.5% of them singletons. The genes are TRBV10-3 and TRBJ1-1, with 8 bases fitting TRBD1. The sequenced sample was PBMCs, obtained 15 days after the yellow fever booster vaccination. The sequence was obtained from a man between 18 and 35 years old who received the YFV17D yellow fever vaccine. CDR3 region: CAISLTGGTEAFF. Written as DNA, the CDR3 is TGTGCCATCAGCCTCACAGGGGGGACTGAAGCTTTCTTT.